This is a list of T cell receptor beta chains from one sample in a study of shared clonotypes between healthy human individuals. This table comes from immunoSEQ multiplex PCR, and its TCRdb copy is limited to in-frame clones, with some not included. The table has over 700,000 clones, over 55% seen once. Sequences were obtained from memory CD4+ T cells sorted from blood. The receptors shown here come from a woman in her 30s in good health. Each CDR3 is given with its conserved first and last residue. D genes are given only for firm matches. Where a row states a size, it is once, few, many or the class of an expanded clone; other rows omit it.

d_call	v_call	clone_size	j_call	cdr3_nt	cdr3_aa
-	TRBV30	-	TRBJ1-1	TGTGCCTGGAGTCTCAGGGGAAGCGTGAACACTGAAGCTTTCTTT	CAWSLRGSVNTEAFF
TRBD2	TRBV10-3	-	TRBJ2-1	TGTGCCATCAGACCGGGGACTAGCGGGACCTACAATGAGCAGTTCTTC	CAIRPGTSGTYNEQFF
-	TRBV25-1	-	TRBJ2-3	TGTGCCAGCAGTGAGGACAACACAGATACGCAGTATTTT	CASSEDNTDTQYF
TRBD1	TRBV7-8	-	TRBJ2-1	TGTGCCAGCAGCATACAGGGGGTCGAGCAGTTCTTC	CASSIQGVEQFF
-	TRBV11-3	few	TRBJ1-1	TGTGCCAGCAGCCTAAGGTCAGGGTTGAACACTGAAGCTTTCTTT	CASSLRSGLNTEAFF
TRBD1	TRBV28	once	TRBJ1-2	TGTGCCAGCAGTTTGGACAGGGACAACTATGGCTACACCTTC	CASSLDRDNYGYTF
TRBD1	TRBV7-7	once	TRBJ2-5	TGTGCCAGCAGTCCTGCGGACAGGGGAAAGACCCAGTACTTC	CASSPADRGKTQYF
-	TRBV28	-	TRBJ2-7	TGTGCCAGCAGTTTATACAGGGCCGCCTTTGGATCCTACGAGCAGTACTTC	CASSLYRAAFGSYEQYF
TRBD2	TRBV2	-	TRBJ2-3	TGTGCCAGCAGTGATGCTAGCGGAGTCACAGATACGCAGTATTTT	CASSDASGVTDTQYF
-	TRBV4-2	once	TRBJ2-2	TGTGCCAGCACATCAGGGGGGGACACCGGGGAGCTGTTTTTT	CASTSGGDTGELFF
TRBD2	TRBV11-3	-	TRBJ2-1	TGTGCCAGCAGCAAGGGGCTAGCGGGAGGTGGGGGCGAGCAGTTCTTC	CASSKGLAGGGGEQFF
TRBD1	TRBV14	few	TRBJ2-1	TGTGCCAGCAGCCATCCTACGCGGGACAGGGGAGGCAATGAGCAGTTCTTC	CASSHPTRDRGGNEQFF
TRBD2	TRBV11-3	-	TRBJ2-1	TGTGCCAGCAGCTTGCTAGCGGGAGTAGGCAATGAGCAGTTCTTC	CASSLLAGVGNEQFF
TRBD2	TRBV5-1	-	TRBJ2-7	TGCGCCAGCAGCTTCAGCGGGAGGGCCTACGAGCAGTACTTC	CASSFSGRAYEQYF
-	TRBV19	-	TRBJ2-3	TGTGCCAGTAGTAATCTCTCTAGTTTCCGTGCAGATACGCAGTATTTT	CASSNLSSFRADTQYF
-	TRBV4-2	-	TRBJ2-7	TGTGCCAGCAGCCAAGTGCACAGCTACGAGCAGTACTTC	CASSQVHSYEQYF
TRBD2	TRBV6-6	many	TRBJ2-7	TGTGCCAGCAGTCCGACTAGCGGGGCGAGATACGAGCAGTACTTC	CASSPTSGARYEQYF
TRBD1	TRBV18	-	TRBJ2-7	TGTGCCAGCTCACCGGGACAGGGGGGTCCCTACGAGCAGTACTTC	CASSPGQGGPYEQYF
-	TRBV30	-	TRBJ1-1	TGTGCCTGGGCGAAGTGTGTAAGCACTGAAGCTTTCTTT	CAWAKCVSTEAFF
-	TRBV18	-	TRBJ1-5	TGTGCCAGCTCAGCACAGGAGGGGTCGTATGGCAATCAGCCCCAGCATTTT	CASSAQEGSYGNQPQHF
-	TRBV29-1	-	TRBJ2-1	TGCAGCGTTGAAAGAAACGCGGGAAGAGTGGGCTACAATGAGCAGTTCTTC	CSVERNAGRVGYNEQFF
TRBD1	TRBV5-1	-	TRBJ2-2	TGCGCCAGCAGCTTGGGGACAGGGGCCACCGGGGAGCTGTTTTTT	CASSLGTGATGELFF
-	TRBV6-6	-	TRBJ1-2	TGTGCCAGCCGGCCTCGGACAGTAGCTAACTATGGCTACACCTTC	CASRPRTVANYGYTF
TRBD1	TRBV6-1	-	TRBJ1-3	TGTGCCAGCTCACAGGGGAACTCTGGAAACACCATATATTTT	CASSQGNSGNTIYF
-	TRBV28	-	TRBJ2-7	TGTGCCAGCAGTTCCCCGGGAGCGGAACACCACTACGAGCAGTACTTC	CASSSPGAEHHYEQYF
-	TRBV6-6	once	TRBJ1-5	TGTGCCAGCAGACTGAGGGTGGGTGGCAATCAGCCCCAGCATTTT	CASRLRVGGNQPQHF
-	TRBV27	few	TRBJ1-1	TGTGCCAGCAGTGCCCAGACGGGGAACACTGAAGCTTTCTTT	CASSAQTGNTEAFF
-	TRBV28	few	TRBJ2-7	TGTGCCAGCAGTCCCGAGACCCTCCGGGGTGAGCAGTACTTC	CASSPETLRGEQYF
-	TRBV19	-	TRBJ1-2	TGTGCCAGTAGTATGGGGCCGGACTATGGCTACACCTTC	CASSMGPDYGYTF
-	TRBV19	-	TRBJ2-2	TGTGCCAGTAGTAGGGGTAGCGGGAACACCGGGGAGCTGTTTTTT	CASSRGSGNTGELFF
TRBD1	TRBV19	-	TRBJ2-1	TGTGCCAGTAGTTGGGGGGACAGGAGCAATGAGCAGTTCTTC	CASSWGDRSNEQFF
TRBD1	TRBV19	-	TRBJ1-2	TGTGCCAGTAGTCGACAGGGATCTTCCTCCAGGATCTATGGCTACACCTTC	CASSRQGSSSRIYGYTF
TRBD2	TRBV27	few	TRBJ2-5	TGTGCCAGCAGTCGCGGGAGGGGCCTTTCGGAGACCCAGTACTTC	CASSRGRGLSETQYF
TRBD2	TRBV29-1	-	TRBJ2-1	TGCAGCGTCGGAGTAGCGGGAGGAGTCTATGAGCAGTTCTTC	CSVGVAGGVYEQFF
TRBD1	TRBV19	-	TRBJ1-5	TGTGCCAGTAGTGCCCGGACAGGGGTGAATCAGCCCCAGCATTTT	CASSARTGVNQPQHF
-	TRBV6-1	-	TRBJ2-2	TGTGCCAGCAGTGAAGTCAGAGCCACCGGGGAGCTGTTTTTT	CASSEVRATGELFF
TRBD2	TRBV4-1	-	TRBJ2-1	TGCGCCAGCAGCCAAGGACTAGCGGGAGGATTTGAGCAGTTCTTC	CASSQGLAGGFEQFF
TRBD1	TRBV14	-	TRBJ1-4	TGTGCCAGCAGCCCGGACAGGGCCTTACCGCACTCTAATGAAAAACTGTTTTTT	CASSPDRALPHSNEKLFF
TRBD2	TRBV2	-	TRBJ2-7	TGTGCCAGCAGGCTAGCGGGAGGGCACGAGCAGTACTTC	CASRLAGGHEQYF
TRBD1	TRBV18	-	TRBJ1-2	TGTGCCAGCTCACCACCGGGGACAGGGACTAACTATGGCTACACCTTC	CASSPPGTGTNYGYTF
TRBD1	TRBV18	-	TRBJ1-5	TGTGCCAGCTCACCGCGACAGGGGTGGGGCAATCAGCCCCAGCATTTT	CASSPRQGWGNQPQHF